This T cell receptor beta chain was observed in a study of graft-versus-host responses after intestinal transplantation. Study as a whole: Tacrolimus and steroids were given for around 3 years to all recipients after anti-thymocyte globulin induction. Study results and caveats: Some patients had graft-donor T cell macrochimerism. In their allografts, the ratios of graft-versus-host to host-versus-graft T cell clones were high. Present in recipient marrow, GvH clones included some that appeared first in ileum or blood. GvH clone levels peaked in circulation, and this peak was associated with early post-transplant HvG declines.

Concerning this clone itself: Its antigen is unidentified.

Libraries were prepared by immunoSEQ multiplex PCR; TCRdb keeps only in-frame clonotypes and omits some of them. The repertoire includes tens of thousands of clones, roughly nine tenths of them detected once, and under 0.65% sits in the top ten. The sequencing here drew on unstimulated CD4+ T cells sorted from spleen or lymph node cells, taken before transplant. This clonotype was sampled from a human donor who was the organ donor for an intestinal transplant.

The DNA for the CDR3 is TGCAGCGTTTCACAGGGGTACACTGAAGCTTTCTTT. Its protein is CSVSQGYTEAFF. The chain joins TRBV29-1 to TRBJ1-1; 7 nucleotides agree with TRBD1. The CDR3 covers 12 residues. The V segment lost 5 bases and the J segment 3 bases; nucleotides outside the gene matches: 3. Germline values: CDR1 SQVTM, CDR2 ANQGSEA. The whole variable domain, remainder taken from reference TRBV29-1 and TRBJ1-1, is SAVISQKPSRDICQRGTSLTIQCQVDSQVTMMFWYRQQPGQSLTLIATANQGSEATYESGFVIDKFPISRPNLTFSTLTVSNMSPEDSSIYLCSVSQGYTEAFFGQGTRLTVV.